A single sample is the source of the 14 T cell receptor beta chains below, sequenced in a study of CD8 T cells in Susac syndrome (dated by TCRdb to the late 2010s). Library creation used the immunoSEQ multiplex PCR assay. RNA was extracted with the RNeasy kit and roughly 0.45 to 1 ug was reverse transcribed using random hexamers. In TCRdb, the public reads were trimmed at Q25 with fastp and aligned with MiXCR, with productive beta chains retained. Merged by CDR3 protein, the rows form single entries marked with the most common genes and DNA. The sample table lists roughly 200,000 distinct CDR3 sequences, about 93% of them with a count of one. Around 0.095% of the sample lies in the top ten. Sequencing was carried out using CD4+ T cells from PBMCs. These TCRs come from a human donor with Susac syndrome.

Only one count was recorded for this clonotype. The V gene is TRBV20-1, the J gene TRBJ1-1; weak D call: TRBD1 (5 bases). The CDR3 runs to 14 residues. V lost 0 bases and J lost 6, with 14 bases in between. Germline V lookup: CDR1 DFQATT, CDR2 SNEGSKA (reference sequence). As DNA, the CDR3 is TGCAGTGCTAGAGACTATGCGGGACGTTCTGAAGCTTTCTTT. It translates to CSARDYAGRSEAFF.

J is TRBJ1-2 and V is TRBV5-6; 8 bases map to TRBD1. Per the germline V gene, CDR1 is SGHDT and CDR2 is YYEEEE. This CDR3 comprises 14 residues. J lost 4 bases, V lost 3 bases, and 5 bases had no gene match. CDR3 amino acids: CASSSGGPGYGYTF. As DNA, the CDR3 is TGTGCCAGCAGCTCAGGGGGCCCCGGCTATGGCTACACCTTC. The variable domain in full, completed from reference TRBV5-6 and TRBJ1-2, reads DAGVTQSPTHLIKTRGQQVTLRCSPKSGHDTVSWYQQALGQGPQFIFQYYEEEERQRGNFPDRFSGHQFPNYSSELNVNALLLGDSALYLCASSSGGPGYGYTFGSGTRLTVV.

The CDR3 DNA follows: TGCGCCAGCAGCCCGGGACACCTCTACGAGCAGTACTTC. Its translation is CASSPGHLYEQYF. V is TRBV5-1 and J is TRBJ2-7, with D tentatively TRBD1 (6 bases). V was pared by 4 bases and J by 3 bases, with 11 bases between. Germline CDR1 and CDR2: SGHRS and YFSETQ. The CDR3 runs to 13 residues.

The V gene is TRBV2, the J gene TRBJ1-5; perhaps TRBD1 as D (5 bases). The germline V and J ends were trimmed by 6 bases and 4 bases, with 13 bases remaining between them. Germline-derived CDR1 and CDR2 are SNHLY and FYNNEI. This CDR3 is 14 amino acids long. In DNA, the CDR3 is TGTGCCAGCAGAGCGGACACCTTGAATCAGCCCCAGCATTTT. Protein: CASRADTLNQPQHF.

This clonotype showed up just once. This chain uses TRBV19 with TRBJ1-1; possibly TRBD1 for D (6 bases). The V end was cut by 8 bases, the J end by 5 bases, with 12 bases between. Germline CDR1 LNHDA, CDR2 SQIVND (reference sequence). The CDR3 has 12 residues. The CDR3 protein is CASGHQGTEAFF. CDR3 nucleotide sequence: TGTGCCAGTGGACATCAGGGGACTGAAGCTTTCTTT.

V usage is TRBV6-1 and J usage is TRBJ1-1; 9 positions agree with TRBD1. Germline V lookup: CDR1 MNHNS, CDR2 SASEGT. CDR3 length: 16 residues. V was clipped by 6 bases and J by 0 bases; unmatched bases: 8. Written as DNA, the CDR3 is TGTGCCAGCAGCTCCCCCGGACAGGGGATGAACACTGAAGCTTTCTTT. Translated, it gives CASSSPGQGMNTEAFF.

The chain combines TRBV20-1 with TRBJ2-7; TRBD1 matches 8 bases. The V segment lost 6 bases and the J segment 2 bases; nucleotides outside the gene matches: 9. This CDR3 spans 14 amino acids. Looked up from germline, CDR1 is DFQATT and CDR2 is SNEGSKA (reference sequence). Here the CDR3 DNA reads TGCAGTGCCAAAGGGGGACAGGACCCCTACGAGCAGTACTTC. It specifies CSAKGGQDPYEQYF.

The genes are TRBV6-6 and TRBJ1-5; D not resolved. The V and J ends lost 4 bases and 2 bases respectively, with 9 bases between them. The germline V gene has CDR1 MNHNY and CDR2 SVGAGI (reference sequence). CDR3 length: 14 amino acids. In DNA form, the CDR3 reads TGTGCCAGCAGTTCCCAGTCAGGCAATCAGCCCCAGCATTTT. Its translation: CASSSQSGNQPQHF.

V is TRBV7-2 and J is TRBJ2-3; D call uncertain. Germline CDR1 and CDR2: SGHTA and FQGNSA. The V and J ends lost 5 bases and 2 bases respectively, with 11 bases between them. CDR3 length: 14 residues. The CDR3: CASSVYRTTDTQYF. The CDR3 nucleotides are TGTGCCAGCAGCGTCTACCGGACCACAGATACGCAGTATTTT. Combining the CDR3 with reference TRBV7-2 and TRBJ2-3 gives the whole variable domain GAGVSQSPSNKVTEKGKDVELRCDPISGHTALYWYRQSLGQGLEFLIYFQGNSAPDKSGLPSDRFSAERTGGSVSTLTIQRTQQEDSAVYLCASSVYRTTDTQYFGPGTRLTVL.

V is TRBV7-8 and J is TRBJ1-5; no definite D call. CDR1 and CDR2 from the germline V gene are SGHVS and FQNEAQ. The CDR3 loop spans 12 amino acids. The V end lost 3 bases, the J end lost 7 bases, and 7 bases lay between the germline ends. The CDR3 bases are TGTGCCAGCAGCTTGCCGGGACAGCCCCAGCATTTT. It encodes CASSLPGQPQHF. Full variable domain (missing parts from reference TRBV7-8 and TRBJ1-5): GAGVSQSPRYKVAKRGQDVALRCDPISGHVSLFWYQQALGQGPEFLTYFQNEAQLDKSGLPSDRFFAERPEGSVSTLKIQRTQQEDSAVYLCASSLPGQPQHFGDGTRLSIL.

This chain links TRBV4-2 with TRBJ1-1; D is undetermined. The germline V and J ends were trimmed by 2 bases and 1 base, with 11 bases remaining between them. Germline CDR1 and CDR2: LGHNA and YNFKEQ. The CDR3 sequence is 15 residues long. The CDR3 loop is CASSQPGRGNTEAFF. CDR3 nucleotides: TGTGCCAGCAGCCAACCCGGACGGGGGAACACTGAAGCTTTCTTT.

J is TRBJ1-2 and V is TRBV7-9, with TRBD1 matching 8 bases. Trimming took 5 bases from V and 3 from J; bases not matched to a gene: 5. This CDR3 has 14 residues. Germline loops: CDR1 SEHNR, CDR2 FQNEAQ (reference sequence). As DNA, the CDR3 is TGTGCCAGCAGCAGTTGGACAGGGCACTATGGCTACACCTTC. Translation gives CASSSWTGHYGYTF. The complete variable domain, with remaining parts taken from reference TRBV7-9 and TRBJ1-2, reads DTGVSQNPRHKITKRGQNVTFRCDPISEHNRLYWYRQTLGQGPEFLTYFQNEAQLEKSRLLSDRFSAERPKGSFSTLEIQRTEQGDSAMYLCASSSWTGHYGYTFGSGTRLTVV.

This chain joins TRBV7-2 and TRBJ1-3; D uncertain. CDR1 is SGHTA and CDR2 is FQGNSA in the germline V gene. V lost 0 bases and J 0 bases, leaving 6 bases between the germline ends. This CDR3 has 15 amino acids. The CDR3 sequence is CASSLARSSGNTIYF. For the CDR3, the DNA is TGTGCCAGCAGCTTAGCACGCAGCTCTGGAAACACCATATATTTT. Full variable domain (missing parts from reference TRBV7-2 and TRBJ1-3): GAGVSQSPSNKVTEKGKDVELRCDPISGHTALYWYRQSLGQGLEFLIYFQGNSAPDKSGLPSDRFSAERTGGSVSTLTIQRTQQEDSAVYLCASSLARSSGNTIYFGEGSWLTVV.

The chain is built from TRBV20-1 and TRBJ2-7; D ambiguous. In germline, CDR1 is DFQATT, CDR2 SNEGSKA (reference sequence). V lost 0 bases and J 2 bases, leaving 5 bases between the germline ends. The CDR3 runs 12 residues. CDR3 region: CSARETTYEQYF. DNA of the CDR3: TGCAGTGCTAGAGAAACAACCTACGAGCAGTACTTC.